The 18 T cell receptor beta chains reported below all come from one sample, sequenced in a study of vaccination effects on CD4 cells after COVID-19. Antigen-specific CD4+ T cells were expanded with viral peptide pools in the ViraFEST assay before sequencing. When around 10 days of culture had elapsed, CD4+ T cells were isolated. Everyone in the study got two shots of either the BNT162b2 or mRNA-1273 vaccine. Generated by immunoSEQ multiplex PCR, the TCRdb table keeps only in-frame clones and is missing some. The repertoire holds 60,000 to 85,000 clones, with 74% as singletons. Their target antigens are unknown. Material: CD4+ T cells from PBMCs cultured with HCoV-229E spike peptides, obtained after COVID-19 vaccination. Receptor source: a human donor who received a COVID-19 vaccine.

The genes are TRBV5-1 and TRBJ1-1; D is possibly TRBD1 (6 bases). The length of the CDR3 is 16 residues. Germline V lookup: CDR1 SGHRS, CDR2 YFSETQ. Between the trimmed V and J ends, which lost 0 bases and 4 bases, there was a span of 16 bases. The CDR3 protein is CASSLAAGAQGTEAFF. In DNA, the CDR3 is TGCGCCAGCAGCTTGGCCGCGGGGGCTCAGGGCACTGAAGCTTTCTTT.

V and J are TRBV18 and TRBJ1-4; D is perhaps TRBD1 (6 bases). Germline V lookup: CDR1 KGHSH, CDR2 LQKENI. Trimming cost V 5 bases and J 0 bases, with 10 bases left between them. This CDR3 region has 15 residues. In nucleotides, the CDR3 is TGTGCCAGCTCAAAGGGACACCCAACTAATGAAAAACTGTTTTTT. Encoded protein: CASSKGHPTNEKLFF.

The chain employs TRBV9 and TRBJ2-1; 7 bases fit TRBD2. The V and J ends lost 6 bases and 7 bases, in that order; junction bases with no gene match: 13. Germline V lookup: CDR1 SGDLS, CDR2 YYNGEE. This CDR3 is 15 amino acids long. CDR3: CASTQGGANWNEQFF. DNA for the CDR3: TGTGCCAGCACCCAGGGAGGGGCTAATTGGAATGAGCAGTTCTTC.

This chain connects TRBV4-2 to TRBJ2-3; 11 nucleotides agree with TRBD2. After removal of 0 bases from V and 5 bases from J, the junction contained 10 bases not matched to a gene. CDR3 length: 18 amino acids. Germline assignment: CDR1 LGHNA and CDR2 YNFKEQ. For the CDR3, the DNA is TGTGCCAGCAGCCAAGATCCTTTAGCGGGGGGGCGAGTAGATACGCAGTATTTT. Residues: CASSQDPLAGGRVDTQYF.

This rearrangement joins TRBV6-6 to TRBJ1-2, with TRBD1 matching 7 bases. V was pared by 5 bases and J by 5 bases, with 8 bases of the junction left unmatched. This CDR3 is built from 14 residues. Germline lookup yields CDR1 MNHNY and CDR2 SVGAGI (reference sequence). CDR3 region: CASSAWTGSYGYTF. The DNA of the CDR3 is TGTGCCAGCAGTGCCTGGACAGGTTCTTATGGCTACACCTTC.

The CDR3 DNA sequence: TGTGCCAGCAGCATGGGGCGGAACACAGATACGCAGTATTTT. It yields the protein CASSMGRNTDTQYF. The rearrangement uses TRBV7-3 and TRBJ2-3, with D possibly TRBD1 on 5 matching bases. V was clipped by 5 bases and J by 2 bases, with 11 bases between them. Per germline, CDR1 SGHTA and CDR2 FQGTGA. This CDR3 has 14 amino acids.

CDR3 protein: CASSFSSGGAAAYNEQFF. The DNA of the CDR3 is TGTGCCAGCAGCTTTTCTAGCGGGGGGGCCGCAGCCTACAATGAGCAGTTCTTC. The rearrangement uses TRBV7-2 and TRBJ2-1, with 12 bases identical to TRBD2. The CDR3 extends over 18 amino acids. Germline CDR1 reads SGHTA; CDR2 reads FQGNSA. V gave up 3 bases and J gave up 2 bases; unmatched junction bases: 8.

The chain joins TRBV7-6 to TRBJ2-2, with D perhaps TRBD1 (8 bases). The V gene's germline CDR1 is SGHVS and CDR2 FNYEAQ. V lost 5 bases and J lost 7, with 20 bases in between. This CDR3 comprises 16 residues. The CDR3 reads CASSRTTGGDVGELFF. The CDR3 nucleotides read TGTGCCAGCAGCCGGACCACAGGGGGGGACGTCGGGGAGCTGTTTTTT. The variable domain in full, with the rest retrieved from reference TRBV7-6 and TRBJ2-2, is GAGVSQSPRYKVTKRGQDVALRCDPISGHVSLYWYRQALGQGPEFLTYFNYEAQQDKSGLPNDRFSAERPEGSISTLTIQRTEQRDSAMYRCASSRTTGGDVGELFFGEGSRLTVL.

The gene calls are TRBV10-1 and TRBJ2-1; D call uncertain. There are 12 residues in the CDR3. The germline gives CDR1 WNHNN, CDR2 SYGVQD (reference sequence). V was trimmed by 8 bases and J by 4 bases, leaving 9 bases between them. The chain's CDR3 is CASSEQYNEQFF. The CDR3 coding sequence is TGCGCCAGCTCGGAGCAATACAATGAGCAGTTCTTC.

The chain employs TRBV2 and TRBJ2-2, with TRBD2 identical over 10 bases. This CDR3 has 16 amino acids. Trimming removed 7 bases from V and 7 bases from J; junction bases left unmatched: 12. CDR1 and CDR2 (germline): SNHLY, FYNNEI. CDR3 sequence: CASMPQAGGRVGELFF. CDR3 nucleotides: TGTGCCAGCATGCCACAAGCGGGGGGGCGGGTCGGGGAGCTGTTTTTT.

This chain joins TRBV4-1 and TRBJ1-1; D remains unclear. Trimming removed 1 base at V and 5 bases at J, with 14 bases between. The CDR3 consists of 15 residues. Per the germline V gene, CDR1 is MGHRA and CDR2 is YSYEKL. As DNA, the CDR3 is TGCGCCAGCAGCCAAGTAGGGAGGGTTAGGACTGAAGCTTTCTTT. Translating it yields CASSQVGRVRTEAFF.

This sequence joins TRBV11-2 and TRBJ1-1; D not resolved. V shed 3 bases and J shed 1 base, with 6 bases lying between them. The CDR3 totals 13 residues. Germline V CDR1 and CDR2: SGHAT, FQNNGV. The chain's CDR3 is CASSLGQNTEAFF. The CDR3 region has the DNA TGTGCCAGCAGCTTGGGCCAGAACACTGAAGCTTTCTTT.

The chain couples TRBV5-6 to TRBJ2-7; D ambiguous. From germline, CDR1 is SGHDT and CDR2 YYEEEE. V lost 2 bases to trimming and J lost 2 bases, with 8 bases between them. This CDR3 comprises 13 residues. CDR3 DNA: TGTGCCAGCAGCTTTCTGGAAACCTACGAGCAGTACGTC. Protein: CASSFLETYEQYV.

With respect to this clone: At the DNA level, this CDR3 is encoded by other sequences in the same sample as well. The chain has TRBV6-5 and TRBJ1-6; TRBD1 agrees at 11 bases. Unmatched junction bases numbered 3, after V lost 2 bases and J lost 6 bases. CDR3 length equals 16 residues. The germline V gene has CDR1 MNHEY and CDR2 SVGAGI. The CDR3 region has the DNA TGTGCCAGCAGTTACCTGGGACAGGGGGGTAATTCACCCCTCCACTTT. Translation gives CASSYLGQGGNSPLHF.

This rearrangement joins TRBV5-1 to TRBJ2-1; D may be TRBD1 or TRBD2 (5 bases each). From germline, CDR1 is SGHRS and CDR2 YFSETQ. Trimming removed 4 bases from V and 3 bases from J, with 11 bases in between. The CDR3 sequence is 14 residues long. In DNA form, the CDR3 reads TGCGCCAGCAGCGTCCAGGGAGTCTACAATGAGCAGTTCTTC. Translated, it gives CASSVQGVYNEQFF.

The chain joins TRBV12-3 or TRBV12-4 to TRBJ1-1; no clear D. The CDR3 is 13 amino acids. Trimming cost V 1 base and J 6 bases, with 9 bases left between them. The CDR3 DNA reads TGTGCCAGCAGTTTAGGGTTCTCAGCTGAAGCTTTCTTT. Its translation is CASSLGFSAEAFF.

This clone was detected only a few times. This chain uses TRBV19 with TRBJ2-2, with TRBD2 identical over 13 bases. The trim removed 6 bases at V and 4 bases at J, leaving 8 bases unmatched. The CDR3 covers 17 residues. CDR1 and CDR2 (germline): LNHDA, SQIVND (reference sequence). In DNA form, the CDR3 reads TGTGCCAGTAGCCGTACTAGCGGGGGGGCCCTCACCGGGGAGCTGTTTTTT. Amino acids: CASSRTSGGALTGELFF. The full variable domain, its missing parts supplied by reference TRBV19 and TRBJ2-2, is DGGITQSPKYLFRKEGQNVTLSCEQNLNHDAMYWYRQDPGQGLRLIYYSQIVNDFQKGDIAEGYSVSREKKESFPLTVTSAQKNPTAFYLCASSRTSGGALTGELFFGEGSRLTVL.

The CDR3 region is CASSSGPMNYGYTF. In nucleotides, the CDR3 is TGTGCCAGTAGTTCGGGACCAATGAACTATGGCTACACCTTC. The V gene is TRBV19, the J gene TRBJ1-2, with D perhaps TRBD1 (5 bases). Per germline, CDR1 LNHDA and CDR2 SQIVND (reference sequence). The germline V and J ends were trimmed by 5 bases and 2 bases, with 12 bases remaining between them. The CDR3 covers 14 residues. The full variable domain, in which reference TRBV19 and TRBJ1-2 provide the parts outside the CDR3, is DGGITQSPKYLFRKEGQNVTLSCEQNLNHDAMYWYRQDPGQGLRLIYYSQIVNDFQKGDIAEGYSVSREKKESFPLTVTSAQKNPTAFYLCASSSGPMNYGYTFGSGTRLTVV.